This T cell receptor beta chain appears in the sequencing data of a study of T-cell reconstitution after alpha-beta-depleted transplantation in children. Whole-study findings and limits: For some patients, TCRbeta diversity was high at day 60 because of recipient T cells and thymic progenitors that survived. A year had passed since transplant, and T-cell counts and diversity by then came mostly from newly produced T cells. Alpha-beta T cells present about two months after transplant were reported to originate from several hundred expanded graft clones.

Researchers prepared the TCRbeta library using unique molecular identifiers, the study reports. TCRdb recomputed calls from the PCR reads with MiXCR, one row per CDR3 protein. Here the sample spans tens of thousands of distinct CDR3 sequences, less than 55% being singletons. Germline CDR1 SGHDT, CDR2 YYEEEE. The V end was cut by 4 bases, the J end by 5 bases, with 15 bases between. The CDR3 is made up of 15 amino acids. As for this clonotype: Its antigen is currently unknown.

This chain connects TRBV5-6 to TRBJ1-4, with D uncertain. This TCR came from a male patient under 18 who had a stem cell transplant for acute lymphoblastic leukemia, so the T cells may come from the graft donor. This specimen was PBMCs, mostly from graft donor cells, taken 360 days after TCRalphabeta/CD19-depleted stem cell transplant. The CDR3 nucleotides are TGTGCCAGCAGCCGTCGAGCGGTTTCAAATGAAAAACTGTTTTTT. It yields the protein CASSRRAVSNEKLFF.